The clone carrying this T cell receptor beta chain was counted a single time. Its target is unknown. This sample is drawn from a study of shared clonotypes between healthy human individuals. General study findings and limits: A handful of donors shared approximately 5% of their naive CD4 clonotypes.

Germline V gene data show CDR1 as KGHSH and CDR2 as LQKENI. This CDR3 spans 13 amino acids. V was trimmed by 1 base and J by 12 bases, leaving 12 bases between them. Donation came from healthy HIV-negative adults that had no recent acute infections or vaccinations. Assay used: immunoSEQ multiplex PCR; TCRdb lists only in-frame clones, some missing. Of millions of clones in the sample, about 95% are singletons; the top ten hold 0.13%. This chain links TRBV18 with TRBJ1-4; D is unclear. The receptor was isolated from a man between 18 and 35 years old in good health. The specimen sequenced was naive CD4+ T cells sorted from blood. Subset meaning: CD45RA+ positively selected. The CDR3 nucleotides read TGTGCCAGCTCACCACGCGAGGGAGTGGAACTGTTTTTT. Translated, it gives CASSPREGVELFF.